The clone carrying this T cell receptor (beta chain) appeared many times. A second about 6 to 12 cycle PCR used barcoded and J-beta primers. A single record per CDR3 protein comes from TCRdb applying MiXCR to the 5' RACE reads. Among 750,000 to 950,000 distinct CDR3 sequences, just under 30% were seen once, and the ten largest hold roughly 10%. The sample is drawn from a study of blood T cells in healthy people across ages. The V end was cut by 4 bases, the J end by 8 bases, with 11 bases between. There are 12 residues in the CDR3. The germline V gene encodes CDR1 SGDLS and CDR2 YYNGEE. The donors, all healthy, were Caucasians living in Russia, aged 6 to 90. This sample was shared with a second study, whose subject was T cells of mothers and their children. As reported in that work: Related and unrelated pairs show TCR recombination output that thymic selection shapes similarly.

The chain links TRBV9 to TRBJ2-3; D might be TRBD2 (5 bases). The sequence was obtained from a woman between 35 and 50 years old in good health. Sequencing used blood. The CDR3 region has the DNA TGTGCCAGCAGCAGTAGCGTCGGTACGCAGTATTTT. Its protein is CASSSSVGTQYF.